These T cell receptor beta chains were read from a single sample in a study of T cells after yellow fever vaccination. Each CDR3 protein is one row after TCRdb ran MiXCR on the 5' RACE reads. This sample carries some 400,000 distinct CDR3 sequences, roughly 6.2% of them seen once, and the ten largest clones take 15%. This sample comprised PBMCs, obtained 5 days after the yellow fever booster vaccination. The receptor set was obtained from a man aged 30 to 45 who received the YFV17D yellow fever vaccine. Each CDR3 is given with its conserved first and last residue. Fields, in order: J gene, V gene, D gene, CDR3 protein. The D gene is left open where the match is weak.

J: TRBJ2-3; V: TRBV5-4; D: TRBD2; CDR3: CASPSGRSTDTQYF
J: TRBJ2-7; V: TRBV4-3; D: TRBD2; CDR3: CASSQDLKGRLAGGAQQYF
J: TRBJ1-2; V: TRBV5-1; D: NA; CDR3: CASSSWSPGAFYGYTF
J: TRBJ2-2; V: TRBV7-7; D: NA; CDR3: CASSPSPPGAGELFF
J: TRBJ2-7; V: TRBV19; D: NA; CDR3: CASSTYPPYEQYF
J: TRBJ2-3; V: TRBV4-2; D: TRBD1; CDR3: CASSQEAYRGQTFTDTQYF
J: TRBJ2-1; V: TRBV12-3/TRBV12-4; D: NA; CDR3: CASSFSGHEQFF
J: TRBJ2-7; V: TRBV6-5; D: TRBD1; CDR3: CASSYLGRTGGLYEQYF
J: TRBJ2-7; V: TRBV7-2; D: TRBD1; CDR3: CASSLTGTGGNYEQYF
J: TRBJ2-6; V: TRBV4-3; D: NA; CDR3: CASSLEGVGANVLTF